This T cell receptor (beta chain) was obtained from a study of blood T cell repertoires in COVID-19. Method: immunoSEQ multiplex PCR; TCRdb's copy keeps in-frame clones and lacks some. The data contain hundreds of thousands of clones, roughly 80% of them singletons. V was trimmed by 5 bases and J by 6 bases, leaving 13 bases between them. The CDR3 is made up of 14 amino acids. CDR1 is MDHEN, CDR2 SYDVKM, per germline. The sequenced sample consisted of peripheral blood. J is TRBJ2-2 and V is TRBV28; tentatively, D is TRBD1 (6 bases). This sequence was found in a man aged 25 to 40 with active or convalescent COVID-19. In DNA form, the CDR3 reads TGTGCCAGCAGTCCCCCGACAGGTCCCGGGGAGCTGTTTTTT. Translated: CASSPPTGPGELFF.